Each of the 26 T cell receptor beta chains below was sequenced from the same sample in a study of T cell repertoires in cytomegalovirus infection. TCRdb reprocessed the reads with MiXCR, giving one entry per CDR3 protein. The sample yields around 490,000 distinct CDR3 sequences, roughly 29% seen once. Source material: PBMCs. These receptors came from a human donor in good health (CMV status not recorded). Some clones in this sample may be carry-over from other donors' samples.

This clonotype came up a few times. CDR3 loop: CASSLNEGGYGYTF. CDR3 bases: TGTGCCAGCAGCTTGAACGAGGGAGGGTATGGCTACACCTTC. J is TRBJ1-2 and V is TRBV5-4; no firm D call. Germline lookup yields CDR1 SGHNT and CDR2 YYREEE (reference sequence). This CDR3 spans 14 amino acids. V lost 1 base to trimming and J lost 5 bases, with 12 bases between them.

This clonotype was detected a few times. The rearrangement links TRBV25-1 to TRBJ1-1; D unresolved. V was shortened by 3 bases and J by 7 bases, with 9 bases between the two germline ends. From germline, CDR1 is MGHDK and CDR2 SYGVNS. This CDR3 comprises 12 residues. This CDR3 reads CASSDPAREAFF. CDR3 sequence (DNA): TGTGCCAGCAGTGACCCCGCACGTGAAGCTTTCTTT.

In DNA form, the CDR3 reads TGTGCCAGCAGTGACGGGTCCCGGGGCGAGCAGTACTTC. It yields the protein CASSDGSRGEQYF. The gene calls are TRBV2 and TRBJ2-7; TRBD2 might be the D (5 bases). CDR1 SNHLY and CDR2 FYNNEI come from the germline V gene. The CDR3 has 13 amino acids. The ends were cut back, 3 bases at V and 6 bases at J, with 12 bases in the middle.

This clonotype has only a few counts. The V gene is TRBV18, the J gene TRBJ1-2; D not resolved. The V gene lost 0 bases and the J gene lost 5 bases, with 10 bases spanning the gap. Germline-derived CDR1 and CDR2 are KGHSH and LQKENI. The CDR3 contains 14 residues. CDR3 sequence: CASSPPAEHYGYTF. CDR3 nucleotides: TGTGCCAGCTCACCACCGGCAGAGCATTATGGCTACACCTTC.

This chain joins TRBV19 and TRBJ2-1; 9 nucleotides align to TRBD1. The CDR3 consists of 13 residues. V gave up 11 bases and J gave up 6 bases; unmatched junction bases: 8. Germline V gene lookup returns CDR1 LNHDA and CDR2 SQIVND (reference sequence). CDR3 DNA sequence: TGTGCCGGGGGACAGGGTAACGTCAATGAGCAGTTCTTC. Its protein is CAGGQGNVNEQFF. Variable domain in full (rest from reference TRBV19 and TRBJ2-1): DGGITQSPKYLFRKEGQNVTLSCEQNLNHDAMYWYRQDPGQGLRLIYYSQIVNDFQKGDIAEGYSVSREKKESFPLTVTSAQKNPTAFYLCAGGQGNVNEQFFGPGTRLTVL.

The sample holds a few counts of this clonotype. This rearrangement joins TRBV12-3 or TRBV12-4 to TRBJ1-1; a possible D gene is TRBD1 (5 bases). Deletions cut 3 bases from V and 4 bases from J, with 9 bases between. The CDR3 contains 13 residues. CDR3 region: CASSFLGGTEAFF. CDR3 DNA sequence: TGTGCCAGCAGTTTCCTCGGGGGCACTGAAGCTTTCTTT.

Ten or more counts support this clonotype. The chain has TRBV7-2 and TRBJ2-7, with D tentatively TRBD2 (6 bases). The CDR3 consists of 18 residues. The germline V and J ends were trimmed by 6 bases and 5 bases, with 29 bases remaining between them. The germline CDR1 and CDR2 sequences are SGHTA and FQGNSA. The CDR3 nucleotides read TGTGCCAGCAGGCTTCTGGAGGGACCGCCTTCTATTCGGGACGAGCAGTACGTC. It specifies CASRLLEGPPSIRDEQYV.

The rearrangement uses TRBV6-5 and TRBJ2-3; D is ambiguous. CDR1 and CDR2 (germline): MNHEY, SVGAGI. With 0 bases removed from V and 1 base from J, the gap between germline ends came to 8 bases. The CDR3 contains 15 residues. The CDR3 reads CASSYSQVGTDTQYF. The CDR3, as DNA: TGTGCCAGCAGTTACTCCCAGGTGGGCACAGATACGCAGTATTTT.

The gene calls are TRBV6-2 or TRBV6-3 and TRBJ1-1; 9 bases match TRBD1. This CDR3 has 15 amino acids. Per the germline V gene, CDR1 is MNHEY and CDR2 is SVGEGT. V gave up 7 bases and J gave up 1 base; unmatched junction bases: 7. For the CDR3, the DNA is TGTGCCAGCACCATCCCGGACAGGGGGAACACTGAAGCTTTCTTT. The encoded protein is CASTIPDRGNTEAFF.

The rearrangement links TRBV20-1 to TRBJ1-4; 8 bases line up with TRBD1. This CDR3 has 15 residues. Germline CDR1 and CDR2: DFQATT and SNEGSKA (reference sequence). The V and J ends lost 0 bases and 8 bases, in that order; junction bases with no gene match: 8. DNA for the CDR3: TGCAGTGCTAGAGATCCGAGGACAGGGAACGAAAAACTGTTTTTT. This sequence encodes CSARDPRTGNEKLFF.

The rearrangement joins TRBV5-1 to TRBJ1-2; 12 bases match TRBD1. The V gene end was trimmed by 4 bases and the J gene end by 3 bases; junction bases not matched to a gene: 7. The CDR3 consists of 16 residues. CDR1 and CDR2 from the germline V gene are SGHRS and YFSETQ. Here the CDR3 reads CASSGPGQGADYGYTF. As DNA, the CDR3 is TGCGCCAGCAGCGGACCGGGACAGGGGGCGGACTATGGCTACACCTTC. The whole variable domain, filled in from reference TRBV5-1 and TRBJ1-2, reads KAGVTQTPRYLIKTRGQQVTLSCSPISGHRSVSWYQQTPGQGLQFLFEYFSETQRNKGNFPGRFSGRQFSNSRSEMNVSTLELGDSALYLCASSGPGQGADYGYTFGSGTRLTVV.

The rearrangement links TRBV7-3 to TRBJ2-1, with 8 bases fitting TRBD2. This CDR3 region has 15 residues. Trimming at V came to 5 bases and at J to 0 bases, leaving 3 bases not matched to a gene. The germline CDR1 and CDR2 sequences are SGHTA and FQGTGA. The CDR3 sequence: CASSRTSSSYNEQFF. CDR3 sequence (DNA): TGTGCCAGCAGCCGGACTAGCAGCTCCTACAATGAGCAGTTCTTC.

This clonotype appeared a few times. CDR3 sequence reads: CASSITGGSEAFF. In nucleotides, the CDR3 is TGTGCCAGCAGTATTACAGGGGGATCTGAAGCTTTCTTT. The chain combines TRBV27 with TRBJ1-1, with TRBD1 matching 8 bases. Germline lookup yields CDR1 MNHEY and CDR2 SMNVEV (reference sequence). This CDR3 has 13 residues. V shed 5 bases and J 6 bases; nucleotides not matched to a gene: 5.

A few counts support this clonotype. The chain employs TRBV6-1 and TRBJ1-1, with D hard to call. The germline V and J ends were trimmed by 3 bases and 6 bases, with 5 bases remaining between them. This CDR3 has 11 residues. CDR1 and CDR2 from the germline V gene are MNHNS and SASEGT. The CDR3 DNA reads TGTGCCAGCAGTGAGTCCCCTGAAGCTTTCTTT. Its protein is CASSESPEAFF.

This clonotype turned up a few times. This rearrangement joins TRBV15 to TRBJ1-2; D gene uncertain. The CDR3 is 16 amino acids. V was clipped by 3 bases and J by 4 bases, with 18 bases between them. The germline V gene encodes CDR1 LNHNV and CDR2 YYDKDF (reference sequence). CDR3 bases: TGTGCCACCAGCAGTCACGACGATCGGGGAGGCTATGGCTACACCTTC. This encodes CATSSHDDRGGYGYTF.

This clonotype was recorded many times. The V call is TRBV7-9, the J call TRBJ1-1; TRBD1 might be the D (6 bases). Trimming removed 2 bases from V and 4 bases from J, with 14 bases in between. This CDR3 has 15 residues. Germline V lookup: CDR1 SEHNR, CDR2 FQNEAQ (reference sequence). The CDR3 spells CASSLRAAGATEAFF. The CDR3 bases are TGTGCCAGCAGCTTAAGGGCCGCGGGGGCCACTGAAGCTTTCTTT.

CDR3 in DNA: TGCGCCAGCAGTGAGTCTTTCAGGGACAGGGGAAAATCTGGGGCCAACGTCCTGACTTTC. It specifies CASSESFRDRGKSGANVLTF. This rearrangement joins TRBV10-2 to TRBJ2-6; TRBD1 agrees at 10 bases. The CDR3 consists of 20 residues. Trimming removed 0 bases from V and 1 base from J; junction bases left unmatched: 9. Germline lookup yields CDR1 WSHSY and CDR2 SAAADI.

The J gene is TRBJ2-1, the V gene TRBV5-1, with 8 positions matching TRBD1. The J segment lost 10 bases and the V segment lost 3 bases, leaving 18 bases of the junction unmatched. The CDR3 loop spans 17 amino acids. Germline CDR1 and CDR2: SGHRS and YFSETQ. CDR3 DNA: TGCGCCAGCAGCTGGGGACGGACAGGGTGGGCGACAAAAGAGCAGTTCTTC. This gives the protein CASSWGRTGWATKEQFF.

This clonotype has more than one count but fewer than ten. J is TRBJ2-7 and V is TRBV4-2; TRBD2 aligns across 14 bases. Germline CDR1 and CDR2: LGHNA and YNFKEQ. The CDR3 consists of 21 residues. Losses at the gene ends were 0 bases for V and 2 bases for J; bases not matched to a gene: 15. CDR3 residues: CASSQDWGTSGRSWAPYEQYF. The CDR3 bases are TGTGCCAGCAGCCAAGATTGGGGGACTAGCGGGAGAAGTTGGGCTCCCTACGAGCAGTACTTC.

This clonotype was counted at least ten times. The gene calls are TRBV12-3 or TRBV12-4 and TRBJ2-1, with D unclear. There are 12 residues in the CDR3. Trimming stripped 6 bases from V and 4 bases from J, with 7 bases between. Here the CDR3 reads CASSLVYNEQFF. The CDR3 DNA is TGTGCCAGCAGCTTGGTGTACAATGAGCAGTTCTTC.

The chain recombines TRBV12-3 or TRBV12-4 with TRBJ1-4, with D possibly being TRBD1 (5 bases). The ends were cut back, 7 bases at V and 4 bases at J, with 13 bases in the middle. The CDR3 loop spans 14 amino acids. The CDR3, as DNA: TGTGCCAGCAAGACCTGGGACGGTAATGAAAAACTGTTTTTT. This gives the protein CASKTWDGNEKLFF.

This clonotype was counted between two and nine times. The CDR3 protein is CASSLGAGKGSYNEQFF. For the CDR3, the DNA is TGTGCCAGCAGTTTGGGAGCGGGAAAGGGCTCCTACAATGAGCAGTTCTTC. The chain uses TRBV28 and TRBJ2-1, with 7 bases matching TRBD2. The V and J ends lost 3 bases and 0 bases, in that order; junction bases with no gene match: 8. The CDR3 length is 17 residues. CDR1 and CDR2 (germline): MDHEN, SYDVKM.

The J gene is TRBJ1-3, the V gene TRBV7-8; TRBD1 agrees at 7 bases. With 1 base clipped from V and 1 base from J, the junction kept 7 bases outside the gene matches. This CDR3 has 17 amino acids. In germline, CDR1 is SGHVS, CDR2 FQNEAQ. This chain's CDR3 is CASSLGAAGGSGNTIYF. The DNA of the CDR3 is TGTGCCAGCAGCTTAGGCGCCGCAGGGGGATCTGGAAACACCATATATTTT.

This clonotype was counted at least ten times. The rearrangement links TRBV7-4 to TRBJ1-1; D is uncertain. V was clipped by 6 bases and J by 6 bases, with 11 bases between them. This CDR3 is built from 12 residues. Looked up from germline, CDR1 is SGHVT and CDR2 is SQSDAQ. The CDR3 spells CASRTGIPEAFF. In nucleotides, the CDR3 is TGTGCCAGCAGAACTGGGATACCTGAAGCTTTCTTT.

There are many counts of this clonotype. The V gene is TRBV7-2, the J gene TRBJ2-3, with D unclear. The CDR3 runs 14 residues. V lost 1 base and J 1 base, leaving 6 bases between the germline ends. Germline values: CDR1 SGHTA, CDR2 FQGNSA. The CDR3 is CASSLVRRTDTQYF. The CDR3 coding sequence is TGTGCCAGCAGCTTAGTTCGACGCACAGATACGCAGTATTTT.

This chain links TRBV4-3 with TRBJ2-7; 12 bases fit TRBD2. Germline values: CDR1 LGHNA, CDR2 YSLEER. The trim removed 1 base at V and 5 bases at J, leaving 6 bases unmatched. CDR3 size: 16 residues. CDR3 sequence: CASSQASGRALDEQYF. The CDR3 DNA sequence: TGCGCCAGCAGCCAAGCTAGCGGGAGGGCCTTGGACGAGCAGTACTTC.